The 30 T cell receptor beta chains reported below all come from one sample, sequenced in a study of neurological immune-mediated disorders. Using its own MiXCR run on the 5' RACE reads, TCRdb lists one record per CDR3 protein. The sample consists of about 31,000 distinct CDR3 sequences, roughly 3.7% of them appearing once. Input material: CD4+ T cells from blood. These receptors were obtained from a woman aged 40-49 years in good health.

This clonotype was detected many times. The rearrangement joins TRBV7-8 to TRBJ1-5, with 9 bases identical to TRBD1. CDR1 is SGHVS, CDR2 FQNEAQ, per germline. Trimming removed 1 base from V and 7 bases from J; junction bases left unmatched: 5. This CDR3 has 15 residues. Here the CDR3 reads CASSLVTGQGQPQHF. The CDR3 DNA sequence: TGTGCCAGCAGCTTAGTAACGGGACAGGGACAGCCCCAGCATTTT.

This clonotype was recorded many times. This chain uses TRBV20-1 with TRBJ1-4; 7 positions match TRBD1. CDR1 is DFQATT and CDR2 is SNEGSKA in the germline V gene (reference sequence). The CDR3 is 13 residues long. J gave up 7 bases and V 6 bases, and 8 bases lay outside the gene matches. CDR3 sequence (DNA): TGCAGTGCCGAAGTGACAGGGCTTGAAAAACTGTTTTTT. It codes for CSAEVTGLEKLFF.

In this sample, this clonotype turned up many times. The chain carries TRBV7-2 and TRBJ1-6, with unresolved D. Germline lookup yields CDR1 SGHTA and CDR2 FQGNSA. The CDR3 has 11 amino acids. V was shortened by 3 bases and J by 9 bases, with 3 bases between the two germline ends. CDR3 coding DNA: TGTGCCAGCAGCTTTCGTTCACCCCTCCACTTT. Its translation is CASSFRSPLHF.

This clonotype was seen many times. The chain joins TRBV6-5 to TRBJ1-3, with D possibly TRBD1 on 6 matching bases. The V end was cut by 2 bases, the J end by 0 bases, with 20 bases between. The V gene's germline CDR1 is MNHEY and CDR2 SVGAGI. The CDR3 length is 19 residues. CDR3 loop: CASSYTPLGGGYSGNTIYF. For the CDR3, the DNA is TGTGCCAGCAGTTACACCCCCCTAGGGGGAGGCTACTCTGGAAACACCATATATTTT.

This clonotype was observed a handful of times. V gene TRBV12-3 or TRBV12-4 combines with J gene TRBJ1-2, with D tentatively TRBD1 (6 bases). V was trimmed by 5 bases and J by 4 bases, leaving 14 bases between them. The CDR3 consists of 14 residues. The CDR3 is CASSLYEGGYGYTF. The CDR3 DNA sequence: TGTGCCAGCAGTCTCTACGAGGGGGGCTATGGCTACACCTTC.

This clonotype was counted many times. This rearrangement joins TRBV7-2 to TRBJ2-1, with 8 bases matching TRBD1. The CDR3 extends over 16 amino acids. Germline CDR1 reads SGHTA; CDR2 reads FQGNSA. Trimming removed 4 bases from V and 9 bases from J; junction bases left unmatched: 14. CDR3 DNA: TGTGCCAGCAGCTCGGTACTACCACAGGGGGGTGGTGAGCAGTTCTTC. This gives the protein CASSSVLPQGGGEQFF.

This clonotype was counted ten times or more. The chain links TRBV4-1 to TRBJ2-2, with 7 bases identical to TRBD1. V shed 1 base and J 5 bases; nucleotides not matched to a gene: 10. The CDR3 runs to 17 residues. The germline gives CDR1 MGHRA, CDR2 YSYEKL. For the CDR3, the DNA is TGCGCCAGCAGCCAAGTAGCAGGGGGAAGGGGGACCGGGGAGCTGTTTTTT. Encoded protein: CASSQVAGGRGTGELFF.

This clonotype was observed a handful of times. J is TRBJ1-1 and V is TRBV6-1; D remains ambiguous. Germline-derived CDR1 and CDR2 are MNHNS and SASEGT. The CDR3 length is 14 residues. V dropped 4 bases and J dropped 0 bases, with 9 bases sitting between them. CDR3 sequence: CASSVELMNTEAFF. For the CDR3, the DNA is TGTGCCAGCAGTGTAGAACTTATGAACACTGAAGCTTTCTTT.

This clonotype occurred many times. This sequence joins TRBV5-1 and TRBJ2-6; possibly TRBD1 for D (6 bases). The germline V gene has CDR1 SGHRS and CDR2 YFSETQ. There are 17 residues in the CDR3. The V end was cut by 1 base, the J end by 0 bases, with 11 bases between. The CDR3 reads CASSLLGQTSGANVLTF. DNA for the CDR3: TGCGCCAGCAGCTTGCTGGGACAAACCTCTGGGGCCAACGTCCTGACTTTC.

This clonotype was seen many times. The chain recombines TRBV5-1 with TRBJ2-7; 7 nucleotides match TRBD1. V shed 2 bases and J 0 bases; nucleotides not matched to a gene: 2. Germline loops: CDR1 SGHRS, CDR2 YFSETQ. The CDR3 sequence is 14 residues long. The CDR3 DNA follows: TGCGCCAGCAGCTTAAGGGACAGCTCCTACGAGCAGTACTTC. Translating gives CASSLRDSSYEQYF.

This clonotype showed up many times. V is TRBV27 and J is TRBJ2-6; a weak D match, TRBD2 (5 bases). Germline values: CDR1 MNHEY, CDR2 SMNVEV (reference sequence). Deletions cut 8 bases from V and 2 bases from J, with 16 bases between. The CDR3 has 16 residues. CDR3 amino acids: CASRGLEEAGANVLTF. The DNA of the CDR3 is TGTGCCAGCCGAGGGTTGGAGGAGGCTGGGGCCAACGTCCTGACTTTC.

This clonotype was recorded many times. The CDR3 DNA follows: TGTGCCAGCAGCTTGGAAGGGGTCGGTGAGCAGTTCTTC. This gives the protein CASSLEGVGEQFF. V gene TRBV7-9 combines with J gene TRBJ2-1; D may be TRBD1 (5 bases). Trimming left V 3 bases short and J 9 bases short, with 12 bases between. CDR1 and CDR2 from the germline V gene are SEHNR and FQNEAQ (reference sequence). This CDR3 region has 13 residues.

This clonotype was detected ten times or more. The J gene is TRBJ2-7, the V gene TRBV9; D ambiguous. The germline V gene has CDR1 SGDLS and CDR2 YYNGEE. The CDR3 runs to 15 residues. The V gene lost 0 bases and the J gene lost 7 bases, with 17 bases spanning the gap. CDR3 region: CASSVDVRPSGEQYF. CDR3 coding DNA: TGTGCCAGCAGCGTAGATGTCAGGCCCTCTGGGGAGCAGTACTTC. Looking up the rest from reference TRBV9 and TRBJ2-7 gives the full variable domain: DSGVTQTPKHLITATGQRVTLRCSPRSGDLSVYWYQQSLDQGLQFLIQYYNGEERAKGNILERFSAQQFPDLHSELNLSSLELGDSALYFCASSVDVRPSGEQYFGPGTRLTVT.

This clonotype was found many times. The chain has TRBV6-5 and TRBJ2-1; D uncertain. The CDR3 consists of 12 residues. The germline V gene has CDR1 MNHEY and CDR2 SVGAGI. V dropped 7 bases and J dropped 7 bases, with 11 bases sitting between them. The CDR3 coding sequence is TGTGCCAGCACCGATCGGCTAAATGAGCAGTTCTTC. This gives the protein CASTDRLNEQFF.

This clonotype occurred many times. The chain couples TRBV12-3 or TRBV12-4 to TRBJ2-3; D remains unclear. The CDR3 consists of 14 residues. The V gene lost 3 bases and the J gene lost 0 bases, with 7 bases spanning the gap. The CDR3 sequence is CASSLRQSTDTQYF. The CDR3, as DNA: TGTGCCAGCAGTTTGCGCCAAAGCACAGATACGCAGTATTTT.

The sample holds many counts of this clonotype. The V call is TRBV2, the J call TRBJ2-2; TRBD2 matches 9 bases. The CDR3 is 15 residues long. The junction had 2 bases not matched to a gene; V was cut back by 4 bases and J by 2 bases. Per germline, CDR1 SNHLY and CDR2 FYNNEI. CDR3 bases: TGTGCCAGCAGTGGACTAGCGGCTAACACCGGGGAGCTGTTTTTT. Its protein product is CASSGLAANTGELFF.

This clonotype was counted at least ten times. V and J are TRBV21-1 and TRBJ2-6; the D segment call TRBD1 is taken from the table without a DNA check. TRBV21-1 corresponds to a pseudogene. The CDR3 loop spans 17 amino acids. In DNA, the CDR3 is TGTGCCAGCAGCCTCCGGGACGGGGGGTCTGGGGCCAACGTCCTGACTTTC. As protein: CASSLRDGGSGANVLTF.

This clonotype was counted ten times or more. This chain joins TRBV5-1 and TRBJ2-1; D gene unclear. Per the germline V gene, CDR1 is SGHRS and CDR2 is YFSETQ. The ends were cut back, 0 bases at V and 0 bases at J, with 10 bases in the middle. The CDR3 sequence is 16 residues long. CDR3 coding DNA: TGCGCCAGCAGCTTGGGGGGTTCCCCCTCCTACAATGAGCAGTTCTTC. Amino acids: CASSLGGSPSYNEQFF.

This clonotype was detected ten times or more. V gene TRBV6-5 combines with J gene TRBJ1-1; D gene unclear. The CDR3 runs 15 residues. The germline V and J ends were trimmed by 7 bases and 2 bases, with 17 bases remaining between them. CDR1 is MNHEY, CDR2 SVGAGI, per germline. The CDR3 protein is CASTTAAGRNTEAFF. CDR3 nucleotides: TGTGCCAGCACTACAGCGGCGGGGAGAAACACTGAAGCTTTCTTT.

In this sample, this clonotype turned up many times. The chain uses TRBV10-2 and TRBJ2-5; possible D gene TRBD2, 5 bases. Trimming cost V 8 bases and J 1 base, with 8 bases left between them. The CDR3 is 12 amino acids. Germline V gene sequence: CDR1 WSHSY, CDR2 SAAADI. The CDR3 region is CASGGIQETQYF. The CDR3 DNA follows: TGCGCCAGCGGAGGTATCCAAGAGACCCAGTACTTC.

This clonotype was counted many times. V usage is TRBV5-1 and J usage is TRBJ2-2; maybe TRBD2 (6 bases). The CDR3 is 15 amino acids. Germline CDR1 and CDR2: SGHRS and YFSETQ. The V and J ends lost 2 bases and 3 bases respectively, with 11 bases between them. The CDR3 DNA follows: TGCGCCAGCAGCTTTGCGGGGACTTACACCGGGGAGCTGTTTTTT. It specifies CASSFAGTYTGELFF.

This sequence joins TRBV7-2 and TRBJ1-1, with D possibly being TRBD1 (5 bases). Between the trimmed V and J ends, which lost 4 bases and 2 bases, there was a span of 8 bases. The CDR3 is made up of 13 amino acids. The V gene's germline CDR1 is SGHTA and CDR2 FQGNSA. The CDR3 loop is CASSWGPNTEAFF. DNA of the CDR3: TGTGCCAGCAGCTGGGGACCTAACACTGAAGCTTTCTTT.

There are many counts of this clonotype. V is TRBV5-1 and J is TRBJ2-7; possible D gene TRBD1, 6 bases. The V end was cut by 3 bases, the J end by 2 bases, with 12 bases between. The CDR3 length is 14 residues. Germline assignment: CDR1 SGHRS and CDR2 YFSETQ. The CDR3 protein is CASSWSGTTYEQYF. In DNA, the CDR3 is TGCGCCAGCAGCTGGTCCGGGACAACCTACGAGCAGTACTTC.

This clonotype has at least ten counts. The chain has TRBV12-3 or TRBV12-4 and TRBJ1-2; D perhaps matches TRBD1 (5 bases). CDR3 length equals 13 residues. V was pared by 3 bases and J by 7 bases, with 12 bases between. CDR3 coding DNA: TGTGCCAGCAGTTTGTCCGGGCAGGGTGGCTACACCTTC. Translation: CASSLSGQGGYTF.

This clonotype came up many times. The CDR3 DNA reads as TGTGCCAGCAGCCTACTGACAGGGAAGGAGAGTGGCTACACCTTC. The encoded protein is CASSLLTGKESGYTF. The chain links TRBV28 to TRBJ1-2; 7 bases map to TRBD1. V dropped 6 bases and J dropped 7; count of bases not matched to a gene: 14. The CDR3 loop spans 15 amino acids. CDR1 and CDR2 (germline): MDHEN, SYDVKM.

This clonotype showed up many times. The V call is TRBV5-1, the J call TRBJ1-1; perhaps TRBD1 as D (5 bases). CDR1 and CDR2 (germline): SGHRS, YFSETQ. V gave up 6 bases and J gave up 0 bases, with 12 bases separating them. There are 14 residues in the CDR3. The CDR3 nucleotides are TGCGCCAGCACCTCAGGAGGGGTGAACACTGAAGCTTTCTTT. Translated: CASTSGGVNTEAFF.

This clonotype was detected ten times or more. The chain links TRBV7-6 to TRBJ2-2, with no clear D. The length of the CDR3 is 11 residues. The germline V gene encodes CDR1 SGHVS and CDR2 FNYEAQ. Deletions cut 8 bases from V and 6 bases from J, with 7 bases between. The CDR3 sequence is CASAGAGELFF. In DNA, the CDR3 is TGTGCCAGCGCCGGTGCCGGGGAGCTGTTTTTT.

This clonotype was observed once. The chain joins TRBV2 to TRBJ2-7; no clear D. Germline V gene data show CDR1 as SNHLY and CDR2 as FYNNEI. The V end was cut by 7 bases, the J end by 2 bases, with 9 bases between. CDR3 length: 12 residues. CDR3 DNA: TGTGCCAGCAACCAGAGCCCCTACGAGCAGTACTTC. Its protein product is CASNQSPYEQYF.

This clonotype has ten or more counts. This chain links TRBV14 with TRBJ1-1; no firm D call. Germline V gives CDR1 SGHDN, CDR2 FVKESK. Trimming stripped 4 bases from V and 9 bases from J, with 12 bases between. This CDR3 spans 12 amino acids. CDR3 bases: TGTGCCAGCAGCCCACATGGCCAGCAAGCTTTCTTT. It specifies CASSPHGQQAFF.

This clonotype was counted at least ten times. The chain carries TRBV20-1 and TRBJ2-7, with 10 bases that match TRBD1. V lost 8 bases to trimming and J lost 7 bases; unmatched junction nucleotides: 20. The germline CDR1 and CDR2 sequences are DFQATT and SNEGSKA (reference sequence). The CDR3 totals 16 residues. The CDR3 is CSTTESTGTGVCEQYF. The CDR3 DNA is TGCAGTACAACAGAATCAACCGGGACAGGGGTCTGTGAGCAGTACTTC.